This T cell receptor beta chain was retrieved from a study of PD-L1 blockade in urothelial cancer. Across the whole study: Atezolizumab at 1,200 mg intravenously every 3 weeks was started by patients in 2014. The researchers analyzed blood 3 weeks (second dose) and 6 weeks after treatment start. Study observations and caveats: Greater 3-week expansion of tumor-associated blood clones was recorded for durable-benefit patients. Better survival was forecast by a pretreatment blood TCR clonality below the median.

Concerning this clone itself: No antigen is known for it.

Data came from immunoSEQ multiplex PCR; TCRdb stores just in-frame clones and leaves some out. The top ten clones hold 3.4% of a sample with 70,000 to 75,000 clones, 70% to 90% of them seen once. This clonotype originated in a man between 60 and 70 years old with urothelial cancer. Here the sequenced sample was PBMCs, taken around atezolizumab (anti-PD-L1) treatment.

CDR3 loop: CASSLTSGRGNEQFF. Written as DNA, the CDR3 is TGTGCCAGCAGCCTGACTAGCGGGAGGGGGAATGAGCAGTTCTTC. This sequence joins TRBV14 and TRBJ2-1; 14 bases match TRBD2. Unmatched junction bases numbered 3, after V lost 4 bases and J lost 7 bases. CDR1 is SGHDN, CDR2 FVKESK, per germline. CDR3 length: 15 amino acids.